This entry describes one T cell receptor (beta chain). Germline values: CDR1 SGHRS, CDR2 YFSETQ. This CDR3 is 13 amino acids long. The germline V and J ends were trimmed by 0 bases and 1 base, with 5 bases remaining between them. These data come from a study of blood T cell repertoires in COVID-19. Study-level background: The United States, Italy and Spain supplied acute and convalescent COVID-19 samples. The cDNA or gDNA used as material had been derived from T cells, B-cell-depleted T cells, or PBMCs.

The authors' processing: Researchers report that nucleated cell counts were estimated from reference gene primer amplification. Profiling relied on immunoSEQ multiplex PCR, and the TCRdb table lists in-frame clones only, not all of them. D and trimming were read from the DNA, whereas the V and J calls and clone size are those reported in that table. The data show some 120,000 clones, with approximately 83% seen just once and less than 20% held by the top ten. The clonotype originates from a woman aged 45-65 years with acute or convalescent COVID-19. This chain uses TRBV5-1 with TRBJ2-7, with TRBD1 as a possible D gene (5 bases). Sequenced material: peripheral blood. Here the CDR3 DNA reads TGCGCCAGCAGCTTGGCAGGGTCCTACGAGCAGTACTTC. Residues: CASSLAGSYEQYF.